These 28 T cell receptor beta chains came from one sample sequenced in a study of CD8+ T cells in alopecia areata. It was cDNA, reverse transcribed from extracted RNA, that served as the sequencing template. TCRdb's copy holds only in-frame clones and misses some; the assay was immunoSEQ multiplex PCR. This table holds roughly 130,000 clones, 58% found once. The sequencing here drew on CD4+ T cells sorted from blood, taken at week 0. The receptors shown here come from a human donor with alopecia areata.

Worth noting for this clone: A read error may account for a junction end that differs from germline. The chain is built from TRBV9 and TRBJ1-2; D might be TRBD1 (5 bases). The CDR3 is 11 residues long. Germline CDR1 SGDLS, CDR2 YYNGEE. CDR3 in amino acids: CASSNTGSIFF. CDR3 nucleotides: TGTGCCAGCAGTAATACAGGATCCATCTTCTTC.

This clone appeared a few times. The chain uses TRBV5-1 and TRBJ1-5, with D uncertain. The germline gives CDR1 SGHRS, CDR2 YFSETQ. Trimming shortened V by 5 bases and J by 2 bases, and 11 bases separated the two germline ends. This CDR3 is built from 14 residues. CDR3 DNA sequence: TGCGCCAGCAGTCAGGACGGGGGCAATCAGCCCCAGCATTTT. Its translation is CASSQDGGNQPQHF.

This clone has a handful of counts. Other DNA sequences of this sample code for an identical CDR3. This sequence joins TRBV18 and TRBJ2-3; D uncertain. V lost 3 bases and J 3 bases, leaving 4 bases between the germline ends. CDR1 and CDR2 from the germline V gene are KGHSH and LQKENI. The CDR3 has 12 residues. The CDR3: CASSPRTDTQYF. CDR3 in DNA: TGTGCCAGCTCACCGAGGACAGATACGCAGTATTTT.

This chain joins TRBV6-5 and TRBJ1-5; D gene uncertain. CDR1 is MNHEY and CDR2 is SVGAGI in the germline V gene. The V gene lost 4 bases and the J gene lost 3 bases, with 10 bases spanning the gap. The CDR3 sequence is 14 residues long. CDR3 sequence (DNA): TGTGCCAGCAGTTTACGCGGGCCCAATCAGCCCCAGCATTTT. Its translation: CASSLRGPNQPQHF.

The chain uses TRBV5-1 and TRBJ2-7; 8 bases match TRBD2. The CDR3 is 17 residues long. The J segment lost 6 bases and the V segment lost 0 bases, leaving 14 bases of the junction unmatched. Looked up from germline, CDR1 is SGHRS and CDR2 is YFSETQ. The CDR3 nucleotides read TGCGCCAGCAGCTTGGGCGCTAGCGGGTCTACGGCTGCCGAGCAGTACTTC. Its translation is CASSLGASGSTAAEQYF.

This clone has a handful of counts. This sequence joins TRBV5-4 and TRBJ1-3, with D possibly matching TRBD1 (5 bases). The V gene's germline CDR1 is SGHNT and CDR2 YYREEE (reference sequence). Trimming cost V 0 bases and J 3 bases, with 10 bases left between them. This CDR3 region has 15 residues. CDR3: CASSLDRGGGNTIYF. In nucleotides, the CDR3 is TGTGCCAGCAGCTTGGACCGGGGCGGTGGAAACACCATATATTTT.

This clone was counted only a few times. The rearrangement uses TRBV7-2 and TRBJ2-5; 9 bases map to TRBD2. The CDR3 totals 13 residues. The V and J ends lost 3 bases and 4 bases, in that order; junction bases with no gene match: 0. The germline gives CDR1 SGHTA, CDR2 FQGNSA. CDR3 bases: TGTGCCAGCAGCTTGACTAGCGGAGAGACCCAGTACTTC. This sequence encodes CASSLTSGETQYF.

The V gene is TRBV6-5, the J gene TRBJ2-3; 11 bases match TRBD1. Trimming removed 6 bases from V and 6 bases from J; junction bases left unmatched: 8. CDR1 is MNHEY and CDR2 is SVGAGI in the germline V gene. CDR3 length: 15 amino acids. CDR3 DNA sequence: TGTGCCAGCAGCTTCGGACAGGGGGCAAGGGATACGCAGTATTTT. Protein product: CASSFGQGARDTQYF.

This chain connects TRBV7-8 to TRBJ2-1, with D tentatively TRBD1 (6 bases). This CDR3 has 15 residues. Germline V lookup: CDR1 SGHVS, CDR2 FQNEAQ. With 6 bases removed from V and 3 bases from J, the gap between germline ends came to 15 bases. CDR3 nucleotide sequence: TGTGCCAGCAGGGTCCCTGGACAGAACTACAATGAGCAGTTCTTC. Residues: CASRVPGQNYNEQFF. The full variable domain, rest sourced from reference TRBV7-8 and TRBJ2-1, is GAGVSQSPRYKVAKRGQDVALRCDPISGHVSLFWYQQALGQGPEFLTYFQNEAQLDKSGLPSDRFFAERPEGSVSTLKIQRTQQEDSAVYLCASRVPGQNYNEQFFGPGTRLTVL.

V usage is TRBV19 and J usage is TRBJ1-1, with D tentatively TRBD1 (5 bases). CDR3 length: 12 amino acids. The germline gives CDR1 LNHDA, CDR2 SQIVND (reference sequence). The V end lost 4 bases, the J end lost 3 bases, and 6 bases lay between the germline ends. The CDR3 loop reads CASSRGYTEAFF. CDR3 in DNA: TGTGCCAGTAGTAGGGGGTACACTGAAGCTTTCTTT. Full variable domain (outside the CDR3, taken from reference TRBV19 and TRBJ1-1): DGGITQSPKYLFRKEGQNVTLSCEQNLNHDAMYWYRQDPGQGLRLIYYSQIVNDFQKGDIAEGYSVSREKKESFPLTVTSAQKNPTAFYLCASSRGYTEAFFGQGTRLTVV.

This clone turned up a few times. CDR3 bases: TGTGCCACCCGACTTCGGGTAGGGGAGACCCAGTACTTC. It is translated as CATRLRVGETQYF. V and J are TRBV2 and TRBJ2-5, with D uncertain. The CDR3 sequence is 13 residues long. V was shortened by 10 bases and J by 5 bases, with 17 bases between the two germline ends. The germline gives CDR1 SNHLY, CDR2 FYNNEI.

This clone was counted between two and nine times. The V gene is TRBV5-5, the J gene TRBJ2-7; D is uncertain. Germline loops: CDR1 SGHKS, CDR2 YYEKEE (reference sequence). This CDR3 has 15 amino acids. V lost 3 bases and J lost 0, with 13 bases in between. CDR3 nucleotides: TGTGCCAGCAGCTGGAGCCACTTCACCTCCTACGAGCAGTACTTC. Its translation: CASSWSHFTSYEQYF.

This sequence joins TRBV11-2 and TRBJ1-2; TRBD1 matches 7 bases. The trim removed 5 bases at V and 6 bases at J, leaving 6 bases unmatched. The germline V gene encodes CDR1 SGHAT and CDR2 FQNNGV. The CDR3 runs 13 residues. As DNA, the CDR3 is TGTGCCAGCAGCCCCGTCAGGGGGAATGGCTACACCTTC. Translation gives CASSPVRGNGYTF.

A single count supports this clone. The CDR3 loop is CASSYSQGNTEAFF. In DNA, the CDR3 is TGTGCCAGCAGTTACTCGCAGGGGAACACTGAAGCTTTCTTT. The chain joins TRBV6-6 to TRBJ1-1, with D tentatively TRBD1 (5 bases). V was shortened by 0 bases and J by 1 base, with 6 bases between the two germline ends. The CDR3 totals 14 residues. Germline lookup yields CDR1 MNHNY and CDR2 SVGAGI (reference sequence).

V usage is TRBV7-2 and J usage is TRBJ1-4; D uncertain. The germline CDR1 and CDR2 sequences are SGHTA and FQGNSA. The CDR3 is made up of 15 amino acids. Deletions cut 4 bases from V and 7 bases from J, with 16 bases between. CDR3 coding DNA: TGTGCCAGCAGCTCCCTTCCTGAACGGGGTGAAAAACTGTTTTTT. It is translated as CASSSLPERGEKLFF. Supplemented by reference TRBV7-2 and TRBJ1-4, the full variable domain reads GAGVSQSPSNKVTEKGKDVELRCDPISGHTALYWYRQSLGQGLEFLIYFQGNSAPDKSGLPSDRFSAERTGGSVSTLTIQRTQQEDSAVYLCASSSLPERGEKLFFGSGTQLSVL.

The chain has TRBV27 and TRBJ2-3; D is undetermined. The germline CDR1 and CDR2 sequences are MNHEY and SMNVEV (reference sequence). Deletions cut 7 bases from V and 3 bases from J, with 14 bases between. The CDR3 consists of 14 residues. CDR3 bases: TGTGCCAGCACTCGGGTCCTAGGGACAGATACGCAGTATTTT. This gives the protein CASTRVLGTDTQYF.

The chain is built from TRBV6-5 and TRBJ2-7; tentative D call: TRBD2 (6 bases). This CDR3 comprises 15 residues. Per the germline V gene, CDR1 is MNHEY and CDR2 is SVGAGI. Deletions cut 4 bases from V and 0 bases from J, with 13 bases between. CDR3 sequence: CASSSPGRSSYEQYF. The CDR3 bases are TGTGCCAGCAGTTCTCCGGGGAGGAGCTCCTACGAGCAGTACTTC.

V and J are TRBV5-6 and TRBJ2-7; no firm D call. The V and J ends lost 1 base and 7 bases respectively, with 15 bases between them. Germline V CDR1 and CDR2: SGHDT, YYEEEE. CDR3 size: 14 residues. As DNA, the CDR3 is TGTGCCAGCAGCTTGTCTCTGGCGCCAGGTGAGCAGTACTTC. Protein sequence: CASSLSLAPGEQYF.

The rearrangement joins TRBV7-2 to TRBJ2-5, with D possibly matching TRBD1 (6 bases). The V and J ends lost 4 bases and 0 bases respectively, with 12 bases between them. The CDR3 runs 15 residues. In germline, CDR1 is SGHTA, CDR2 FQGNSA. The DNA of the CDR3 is TGTGCCAGCAGCTCCCGACAGGATTACCAAGAGACCCAGTACTTC. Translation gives CASSSRQDYQETQYF.

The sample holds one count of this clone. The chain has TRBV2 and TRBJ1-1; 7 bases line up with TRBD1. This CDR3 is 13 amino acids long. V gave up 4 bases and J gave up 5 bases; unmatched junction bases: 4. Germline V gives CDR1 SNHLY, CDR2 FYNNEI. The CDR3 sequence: CASSGQGRTEAFF. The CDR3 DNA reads TGTGCCAGCAGTGGACAGGGAAGGACTGAAGCTTTCTTT.

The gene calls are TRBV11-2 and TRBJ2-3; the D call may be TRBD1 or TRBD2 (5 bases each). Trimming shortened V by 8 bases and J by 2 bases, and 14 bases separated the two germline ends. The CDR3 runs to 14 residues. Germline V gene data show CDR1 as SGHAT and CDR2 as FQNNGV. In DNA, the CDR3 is TGTGCCAGCCGCCTAGAGGGGTACACAGATACGCAGTATTTT. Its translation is CASRLEGYTDTQYF. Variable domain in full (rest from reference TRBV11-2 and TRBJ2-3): EAGVAQSPRYKIIEKRQSVAFWCNPISGHATLYWYQQILGQGPKLLIQFQNNGVVDDSQLPKDRFSAERLKGVDSTLKIQPAKLEDSAVYLCASRLEGYTDTQYFGPGTRLTVL.

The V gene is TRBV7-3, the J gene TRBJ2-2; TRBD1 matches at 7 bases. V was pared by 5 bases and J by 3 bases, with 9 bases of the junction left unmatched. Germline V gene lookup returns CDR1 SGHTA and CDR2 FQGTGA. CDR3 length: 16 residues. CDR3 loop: CASSTQGQAYTGELFF. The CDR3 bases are TGTGCCAGCAGCACCCAAGGACAGGCTTACACCGGGGAGCTGTTTTTT.

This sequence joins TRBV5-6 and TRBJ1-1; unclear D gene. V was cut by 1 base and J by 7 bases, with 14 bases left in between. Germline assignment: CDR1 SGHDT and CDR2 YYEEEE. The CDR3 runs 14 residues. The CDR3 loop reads CASSLFNEQLEAFF. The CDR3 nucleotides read TGTGCCAGCAGCTTGTTCAACGAACAGCTTGAAGCTTTCTTT.

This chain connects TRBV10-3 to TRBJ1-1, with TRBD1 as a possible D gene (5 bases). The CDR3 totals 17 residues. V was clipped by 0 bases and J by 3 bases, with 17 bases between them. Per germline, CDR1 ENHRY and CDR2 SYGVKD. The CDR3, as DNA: TGTGCCATCAGTGAGTCGCTTTTTGGGGGAGGCGACACTGAAGCTTTCTTT. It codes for CAISESLFGGGDTEAFF.

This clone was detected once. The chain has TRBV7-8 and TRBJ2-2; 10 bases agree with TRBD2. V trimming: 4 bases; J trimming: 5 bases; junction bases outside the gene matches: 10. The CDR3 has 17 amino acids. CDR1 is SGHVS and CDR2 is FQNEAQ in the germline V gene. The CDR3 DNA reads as TGTGCCAGCAGCTGGGGACTAGCGATTGTGGATACCGGGGAGCTGTTTTTT. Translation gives CASSWGLAIVDTGELFF.

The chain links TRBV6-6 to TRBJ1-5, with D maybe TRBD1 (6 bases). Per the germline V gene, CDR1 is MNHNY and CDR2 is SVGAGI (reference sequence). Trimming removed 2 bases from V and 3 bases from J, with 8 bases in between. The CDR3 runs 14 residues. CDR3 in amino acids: CASSYQGPNQPQHF. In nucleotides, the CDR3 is TGTGCCAGCAGTTACCAGGGGCCCAATCAGCCCCAGCATTTT.

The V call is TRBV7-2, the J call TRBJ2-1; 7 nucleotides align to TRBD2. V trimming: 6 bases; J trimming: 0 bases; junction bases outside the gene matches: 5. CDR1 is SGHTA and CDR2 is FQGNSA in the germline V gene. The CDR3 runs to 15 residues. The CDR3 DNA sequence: TGTGCCAGCAGGCTATGGACTAGCTCCTACAATGAGCAGTTCTTC. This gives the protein CASRLWTSSYNEQFF.

CDR3 nucleotides: TGTGCCATCACCCCTAAACCGGGGACTGAAGCTTTCTTT. Its protein product is CAITPKPGTEAFF. The chain has TRBV10-3 and TRBJ1-1; D unresolved. Germline loops: CDR1 ENHRY, CDR2 SYGVKD. Trimming took 7 bases from V and 5 from J, leaving 14 bases between them. The length of the CDR3 is 13 residues.